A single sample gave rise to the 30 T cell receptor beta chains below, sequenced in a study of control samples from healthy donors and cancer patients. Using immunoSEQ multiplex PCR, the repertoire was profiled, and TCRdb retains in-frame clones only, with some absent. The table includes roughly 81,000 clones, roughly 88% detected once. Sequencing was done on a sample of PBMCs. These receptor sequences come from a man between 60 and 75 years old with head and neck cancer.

For the CDR3, the DNA is TGTGCCAGCAGTCCCTCGACAGGGCTGACCCAGTACTTC. Encoded protein: CASSPSTGLTQYF. The rearrangement joins TRBV27 to TRBJ2-5, with 7 bases matching TRBD1. With 5 bases clipped from V and 7 bases from J, the junction kept 7 bases outside the gene matches. From germline, CDR1 is MNHEY and CDR2 SMNVEV (reference sequence). The CDR3 extends over 13 amino acids.

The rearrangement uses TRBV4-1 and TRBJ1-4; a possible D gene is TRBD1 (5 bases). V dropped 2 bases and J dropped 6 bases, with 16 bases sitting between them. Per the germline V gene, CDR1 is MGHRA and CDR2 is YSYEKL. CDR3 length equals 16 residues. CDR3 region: CASSQTTAYSHEKLFF. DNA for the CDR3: TGCGCCAGCAGCCAAACGACAGCTTACTCCCATGAAAAACTGTTTTTT.

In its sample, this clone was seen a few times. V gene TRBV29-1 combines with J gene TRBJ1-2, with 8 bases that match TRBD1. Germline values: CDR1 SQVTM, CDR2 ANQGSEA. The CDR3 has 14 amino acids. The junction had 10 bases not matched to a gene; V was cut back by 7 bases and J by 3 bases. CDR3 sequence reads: CSATGGADHYGYTF. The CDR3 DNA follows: TGCAGCGCCACAGGGGGAGCCGACCACTATGGCTACACCTTC.

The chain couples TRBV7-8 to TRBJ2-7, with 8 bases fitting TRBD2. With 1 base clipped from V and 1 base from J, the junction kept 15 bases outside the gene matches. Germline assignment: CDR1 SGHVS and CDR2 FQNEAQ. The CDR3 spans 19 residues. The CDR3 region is CASSLGRLAGFKRSYEQYF. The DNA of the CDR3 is TGTGCCAGCAGCTTAGGTCGGCTAGCGGGTTTCAAGAGATCCTACGAGCAGTACTTC.

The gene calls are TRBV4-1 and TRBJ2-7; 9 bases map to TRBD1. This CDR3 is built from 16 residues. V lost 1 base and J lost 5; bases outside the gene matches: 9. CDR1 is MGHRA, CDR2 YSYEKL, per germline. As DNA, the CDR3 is TGCGCCAGCAGCCAAGTTAGTAGGACAGGGGTCCACGAGCAGTACTTC. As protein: CASSQVSRTGVHEQYF.

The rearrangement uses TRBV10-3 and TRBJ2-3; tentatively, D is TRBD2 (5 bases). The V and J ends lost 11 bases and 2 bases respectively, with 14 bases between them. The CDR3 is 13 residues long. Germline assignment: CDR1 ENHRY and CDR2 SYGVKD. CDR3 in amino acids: CAVGGYATDTQYF. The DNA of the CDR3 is TGTGCCGTTGGCGGGTATGCCACAGATACGCAGTATTTT.

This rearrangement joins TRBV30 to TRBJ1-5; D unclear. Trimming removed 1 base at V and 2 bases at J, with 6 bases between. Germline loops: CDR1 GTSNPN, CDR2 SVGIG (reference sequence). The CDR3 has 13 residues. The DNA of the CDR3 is TGTGCCTGGAGTGGGGCTGGCAATCAGCCCCAGCATTTT. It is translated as CAWSGAGNQPQHF.

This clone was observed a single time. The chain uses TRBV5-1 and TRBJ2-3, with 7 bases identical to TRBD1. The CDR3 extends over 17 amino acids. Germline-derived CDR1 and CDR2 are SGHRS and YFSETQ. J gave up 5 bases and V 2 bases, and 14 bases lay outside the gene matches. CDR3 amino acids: CASSFWGTGAEVDTQYF. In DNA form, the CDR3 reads TGCGCCAGCAGCTTTTGGGGAACAGGGGCAGAGGTAGATACGCAGTATTTT.

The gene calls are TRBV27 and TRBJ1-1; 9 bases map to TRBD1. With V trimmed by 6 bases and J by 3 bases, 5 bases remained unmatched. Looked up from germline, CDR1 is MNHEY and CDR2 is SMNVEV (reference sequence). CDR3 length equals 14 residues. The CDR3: CASSPDRGYTEAFF. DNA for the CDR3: TGTGCCAGCAGCCCAGACAGGGGGTACACTGAAGCTTTCTTT.

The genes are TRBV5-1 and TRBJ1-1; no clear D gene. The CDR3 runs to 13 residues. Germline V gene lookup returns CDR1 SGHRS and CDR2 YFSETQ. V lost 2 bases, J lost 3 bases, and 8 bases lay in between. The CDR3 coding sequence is TGCGCCAGCAGCTTCCCGCCTGACACTGAAGCTTTCTTT. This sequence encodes CASSFPPDTEAFF.

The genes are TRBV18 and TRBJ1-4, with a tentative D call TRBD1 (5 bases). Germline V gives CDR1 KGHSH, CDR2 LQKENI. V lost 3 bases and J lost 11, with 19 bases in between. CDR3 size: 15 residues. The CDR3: CASSPSGRGEGKLFF. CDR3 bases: TGTGCCAGCTCACCTTCGGGACGCGGGGAGGGGAAACTGTTTTTT.

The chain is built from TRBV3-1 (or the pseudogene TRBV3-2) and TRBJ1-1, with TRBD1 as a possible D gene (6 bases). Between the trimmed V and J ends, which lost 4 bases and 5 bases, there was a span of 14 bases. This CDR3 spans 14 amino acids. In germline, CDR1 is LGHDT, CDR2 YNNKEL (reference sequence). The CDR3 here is CASSLNRAETEAFF. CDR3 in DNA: TGTGCCAGCAGCCTCAACAGGGCGGAGACTGAAGCTTTCTTT.

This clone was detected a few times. DNA of the CDR3: TGCGCCAGCAGCCAGACAGGGGAGTTTGGGGCTTTCTTT. Residues: CASSQTGEFGAFF. V gene TRBV10-1 combines with J gene TRBJ1-1; TRBD1 matches 8 bases. Germline V gene data show CDR1 as WNHNN and CDR2 as SYGVQD (reference sequence). Trimming at V came to 6 bases and at J to 11 bases, leaving 11 bases not matched to a gene. The CDR3 has 13 amino acids.

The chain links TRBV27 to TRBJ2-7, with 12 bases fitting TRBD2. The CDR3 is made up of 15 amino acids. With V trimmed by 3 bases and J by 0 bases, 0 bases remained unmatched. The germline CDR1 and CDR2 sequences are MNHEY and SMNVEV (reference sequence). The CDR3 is CASSLGLAGSYEQYF. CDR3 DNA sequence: TGTGCCAGCAGTTTGGGACTAGCGGGCTCCTACGAGCAGTACTTC.

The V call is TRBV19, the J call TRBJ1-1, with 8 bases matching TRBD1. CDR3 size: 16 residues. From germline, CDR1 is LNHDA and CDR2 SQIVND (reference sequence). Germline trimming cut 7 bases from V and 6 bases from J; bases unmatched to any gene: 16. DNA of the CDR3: TGTGCCAGTATGGACAGGGAGGGGGGATACTCGCCTGAAGCTTTCTTT. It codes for CASMDREGGYSPEAFF.

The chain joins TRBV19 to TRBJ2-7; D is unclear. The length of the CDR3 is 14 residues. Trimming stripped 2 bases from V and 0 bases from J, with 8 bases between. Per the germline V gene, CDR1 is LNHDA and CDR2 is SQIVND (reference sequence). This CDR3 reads CASSISLLSYEQYF. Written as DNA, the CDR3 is TGTGCCAGTAGTATATCTCTACTCTCCTACGAGCAGTACTTC.

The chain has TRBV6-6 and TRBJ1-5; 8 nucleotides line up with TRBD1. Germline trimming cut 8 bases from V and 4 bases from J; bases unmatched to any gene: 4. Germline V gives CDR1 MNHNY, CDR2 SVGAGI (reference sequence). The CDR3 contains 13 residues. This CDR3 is CASYRGENQPQHF. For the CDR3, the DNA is TGTGCCAGCTACAGGGGGGAAAATCAGCCCCAGCATTTT.

The CDR3 nucleotides are TGTGCCAGCAGTGCGGGCAGGGAATCTGGCTACACCTTC. It translates to CASSAGRESGYTF. The chain is built from TRBV2 and TRBJ1-2; a possible D gene is TRBD1 (5 bases). The CDR3 runs to 13 residues. With 4 bases removed from V and 7 bases from J, the gap between germline ends came to 13 bases. In germline, CDR1 is SNHLY, CDR2 FYNNEI.

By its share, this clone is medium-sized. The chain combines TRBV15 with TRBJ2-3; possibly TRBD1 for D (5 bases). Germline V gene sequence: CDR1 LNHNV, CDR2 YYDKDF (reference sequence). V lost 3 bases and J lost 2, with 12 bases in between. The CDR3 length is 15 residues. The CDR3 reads CATSRGRVSTDTQYF. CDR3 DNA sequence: TGTGCCACCAGCAGGGGGCGAGTGTCCACAGATACGCAGTATTTT.

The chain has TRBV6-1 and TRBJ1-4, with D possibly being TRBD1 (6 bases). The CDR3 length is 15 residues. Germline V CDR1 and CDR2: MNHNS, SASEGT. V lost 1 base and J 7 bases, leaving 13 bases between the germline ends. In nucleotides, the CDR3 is TGTGCCAGCAGTGAAGGATTTGGGGGGGCTGAAAAACTGTTTTTT. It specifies CASSEGFGGAEKLFF.

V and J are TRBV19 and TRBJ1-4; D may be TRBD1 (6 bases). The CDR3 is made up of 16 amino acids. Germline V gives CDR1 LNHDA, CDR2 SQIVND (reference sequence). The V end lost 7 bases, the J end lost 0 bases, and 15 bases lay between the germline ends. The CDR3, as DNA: TGTGCCAGTACCCTCCGGGGGGCTGCAACTAATGAAAAACTGTTTTTT. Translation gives CASTLRGAATNEKLFF.

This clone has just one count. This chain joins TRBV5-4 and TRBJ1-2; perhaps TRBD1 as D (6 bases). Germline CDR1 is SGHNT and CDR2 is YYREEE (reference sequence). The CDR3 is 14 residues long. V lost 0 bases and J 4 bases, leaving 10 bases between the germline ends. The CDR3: CASSLGTAVYGYTF. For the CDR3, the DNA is TGTGCCAGCAGCTTGGGGACAGCCGTCTATGGCTACACCTTC.

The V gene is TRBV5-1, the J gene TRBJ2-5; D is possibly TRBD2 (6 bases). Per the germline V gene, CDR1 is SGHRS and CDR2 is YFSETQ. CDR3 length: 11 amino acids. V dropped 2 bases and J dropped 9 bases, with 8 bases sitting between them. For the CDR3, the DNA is TGCGCCAGCAGCTTCGGCGGGGCCCAGTACTTC. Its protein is CASSFGGAQYF.

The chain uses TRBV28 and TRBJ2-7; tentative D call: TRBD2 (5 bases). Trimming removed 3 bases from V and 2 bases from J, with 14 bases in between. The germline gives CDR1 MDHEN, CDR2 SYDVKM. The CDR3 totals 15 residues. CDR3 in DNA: TGTGCCAGCAGTTTGGGATTAGCGCAGGCCTACGAGCAGTACTTC. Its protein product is CASSLGLAQAYEQYF.

DNA of the CDR3: TGTCCCCGCCGCGTCGGGGGCGGGCGGCACACCGGGGAGCTGTTTTTT. Translating it yields CPRRVGGGRHTGELFF. The gene calls are TRBV9 and TRBJ2-2, with D possibly called TRBD1 or TRBD2 (6 bases each). This CDR3 has 16 residues. Germline V gene data show CDR1 as SGDLS and CDR2 as YYNGEE.

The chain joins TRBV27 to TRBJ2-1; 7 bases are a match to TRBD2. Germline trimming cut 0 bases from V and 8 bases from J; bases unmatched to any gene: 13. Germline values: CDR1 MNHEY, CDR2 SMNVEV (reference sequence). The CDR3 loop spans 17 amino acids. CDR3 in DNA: TGTGCCAGCAGTTTATCCGCCTTGCGCGGGAGATCTGATGAGCAGTTCTTC. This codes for CASSLSALRGRSDEQFF.

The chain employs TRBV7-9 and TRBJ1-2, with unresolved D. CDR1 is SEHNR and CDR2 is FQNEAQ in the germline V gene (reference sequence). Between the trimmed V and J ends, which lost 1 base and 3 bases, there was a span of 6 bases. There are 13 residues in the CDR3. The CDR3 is CASSLVDHYGYTF. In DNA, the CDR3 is TGTGCCAGCAGCTTAGTAGATCACTATGGCTACACCTTC. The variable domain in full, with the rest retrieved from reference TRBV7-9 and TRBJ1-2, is DTGVSQNPRHKITKRGQNVTFRCDPISEHNRLYWYRQTLGQGPEFLTYFQNEAQLEKSRLLSDRFSAERPKGSFSTLEIQRTEQGDSAMYLCASSLVDHYGYTFGSGTRLTVV.

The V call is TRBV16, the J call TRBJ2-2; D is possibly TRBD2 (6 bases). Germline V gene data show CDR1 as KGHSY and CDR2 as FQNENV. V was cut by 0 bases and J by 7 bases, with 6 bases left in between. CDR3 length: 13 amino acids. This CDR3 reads CASSQSEGGELFF. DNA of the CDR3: TGTGCCAGCAGCCAATCGGAGGGCGGGGAGCTGTTTTTT.

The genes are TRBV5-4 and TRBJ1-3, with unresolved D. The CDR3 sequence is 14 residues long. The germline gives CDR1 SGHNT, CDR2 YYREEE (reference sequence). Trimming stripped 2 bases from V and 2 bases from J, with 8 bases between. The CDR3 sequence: CASSFNLAGNTIYF. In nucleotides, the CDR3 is TGTGCCAGCAGCTTTAACCTTGCTGGAAACACCATATATTTT. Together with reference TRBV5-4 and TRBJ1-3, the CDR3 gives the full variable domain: ETGVTQSPTHLIKTRGQQVTLRCSSQSGHNTVSWYQQALGQGPQFIFQYYREEENGRGNFPPRFSGLQFPNYSSELNVNALELDDSALYLCASSFNLAGNTIYFGEGSWLTVV.

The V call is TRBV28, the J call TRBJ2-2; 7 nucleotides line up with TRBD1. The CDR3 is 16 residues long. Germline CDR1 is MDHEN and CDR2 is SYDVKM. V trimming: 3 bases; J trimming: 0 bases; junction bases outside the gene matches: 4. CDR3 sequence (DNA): TGTGCCAGCAGTTTCCACAGGGGACCGAACACCGGGGAGCTGTTTTTT. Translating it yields CASSFHRGPNTGELFF.